Following are 7 T cell receptor beta chains from one sample sequenced in a study of shared T cell receptors in the human thymus. Libraries were prepared by immunoSEQ multiplex PCR; TCRdb keeps only in-frame clonotypes and omits some of them. The profile shows under 450,000 clones, over 90% of them singletons. Sequences were obtained from thymocytes. These receptors came from a human donor.

V is TRBV27 and J is TRBJ2-7; 7 nucleotides line up with TRBD2. This CDR3 is 14 amino acids long. Germline trimming cut 6 bases from V and 3 bases from J; bases unmatched to any gene: 8. From germline, CDR1 is MNHEY and CDR2 SMNVEV (reference sequence). CDR3 sequence reads: CASRLRERGYEQYF. DNA of the CDR3: TGTGCCAGCAGATTGCGGGAGCGCGGCTACGAGCAGTACTTC.

The V gene is TRBV6-1, the J gene TRBJ1-5, with D hard to call. The CDR3 loop spans 14 amino acids. Trimming stripped 3 bases from V and 7 bases from J, with 13 bases between. CDR1 MNHNS and CDR2 SASEGT come from the germline V gene. CDR3 region: CASSEGKIGQPQHF. The CDR3 DNA sequence: TGTGCCAGCAGTGAGGGGAAGATCGGGCAGCCCCAGCATTTT.

This clone has a single count. The chain employs TRBV10-1 and TRBJ2-1; D unclear. The germline gives CDR1 WNHNN, CDR2 SYGVQD (reference sequence). Trimming took off 2 bases at V and 7 bases at J, with 3 bases between the two ends. The CDR3 spans 11 residues. CDR3: CASSEANEQFF. The CDR3, as DNA: TGCGCCAGCAGTGAGGCGAATGAGCAGTTCTTC.

The chain carries TRBV6-1 and TRBJ2-5; a weak D match, TRBD1 (5 bases). This CDR3 has 14 amino acids. Trimming shortened V by 7 bases and J by 7 bases, and 19 bases separated the two germline ends. Germline values: CDR1 MNHNS, CDR2 SASEGT. This CDR3 reads CASKNGQGVGTQYF. The CDR3 nucleotides are TGTGCCAGCAAAAATGGGCAGGGCGTAGGGACCCAGTACTTC.

This sequence joins TRBV7-9 and TRBJ2-1; the D is unclear. Germline CDR1 and CDR2: SEHNR and FQNEAQ (reference sequence). Trimming pared 6 bases from V and 7 bases from J, leaving 16 bases between. CDR3 size: 14 residues. The CDR3 is CASRLGIPGNEQFF. CDR3 DNA: TGTGCCAGCAGGCTAGGGATCCCCGGGAATGAGCAGTTCTTC.

The chain joins TRBV11-2 to TRBJ1-2; D might be TRBD1 (6 bases). The V gene lost 1 base and the J gene lost 3 bases, with 6 bases spanning the gap. Germline V gives CDR1 SGHAT, CDR2 FQNNGV. The CDR3 spans 13 residues. CDR3 sequence (DNA): TGTGCCAGCAGCTTAGGGACAGACTATGGCTACACCTTC. Amino acids: CASSLGTDYGYTF.

The chain combines TRBV5-1 with TRBJ2-7, with 9 bases matching TRBD2. The germline gives CDR1 SGHRS, CDR2 YFSETQ. The ends lost 0 bases at V and 0 bases at J; junction bases unmatched: 7. CDR3 size: 17 residues. The DNA of the CDR3 is TGCGCCAGCAGCTTGGAGTCTAGCGGGATGAGCTCCTACGAGCAGTACTTC. Protein sequence: CASSLESSGMSSYEQYF.